Following are 24 T cell receptor beta chains from one sample sequenced in a study of T cell changes during pregnancy in multiple sclerosis. Only in-frame clones appear in the TCRdb table, and some are missing; sequencing was by immunoSEQ multiplex PCR. The profile shows 10,000 or so clones, around 80% of them singletons. The sample consisted of CD8+ T cells from peripheral blood mononuclear cells, taken in the third trimester of pregnancy. These receptor sequences come from a female donor in good health, enrolled as a control in a pregnancy study.

This rearrangement joins TRBV7-2 to TRBJ1-5; no definite D call. Germline V CDR1 and CDR2: SGHTA, FQGNSA. The ends were cut back, 6 bases at V and 9 bases at J, with 15 bases in the middle. This CDR3 is built from 13 residues. CDR3 protein: CASSRTASRPQHF. CDR3 DNA sequence: TGTGCCAGCAGTCGGACTGCTTCTAGGCCCCAGCATTTT.

This clone occurred a few times. This chain links TRBV19 with TRBJ2-4, with 10 nucleotides matching TRBD2. In germline, CDR1 is LNHDA, CDR2 SQIVND (reference sequence). The V gene end was trimmed by 5 bases and the J gene end by 0 bases; junction bases not matched to a gene: 4. The CDR3 runs to 16 residues. In DNA, the CDR3 is TGTGCCAGTAGTTCAAAGCGGGAGGGAGCCAAAAACATTCAGTACTTC. It codes for CASSSKREGAKNIQYF.

This chain links TRBV7-6 with TRBJ2-3, with 7 bases matching TRBD2. Germline-derived CDR1 and CDR2 are SGHVS and FNYEAQ. The CDR3 runs to 18 residues. J lost 4 bases, V lost 0 bases, and 13 bases had no gene match. Written as DNA, the CDR3 is TGTGCCAGCAGCTTAGCGTCGTGGCTCAATCGGGGGGCAGATACGCAGTATTTT. This gives the protein CASSLASWLNRGADTQYF.

The V call is TRBV7-9, the J call TRBJ2-7; D ambiguous. This CDR3 contains 13 residues. Germline CDR1 reads SEHNR; CDR2 reads FQNEAQ (reference sequence). The V gene lost 4 bases and the J gene lost 3 bases, with 10 bases spanning the gap. The CDR3 nucleotides are TGTGCCAGCAGCTGGCAGGATCTCTACGAGCAGTACTTC. The encoded protein is CASSWQDLYEQYF.

By its share, this clone is medium-sized (0.01 to 0.1%). The V call is TRBV12-5, the J call TRBJ1-5; possible D gene TRBD1, 5 bases. CDR1 LGHNT and CDR2 FRNRAP come from the germline V gene. This CDR3 spans 15 amino acids. V lost 2 bases and J 2 bases, leaving 10 bases between the germline ends. CDR3 residues: CASGLWGVGNQPQHF. The CDR3 bases are TGTGCTAGTGGTTTGTGGGGGGTGGGCAATCAGCCCCAGCATTTT. The full variable domain, in which reference TRBV12-5 and TRBJ1-5 provide the parts outside the CDR3, is DARVTQTPRHKVTEMGQEVTMRCQPILGHNTVFWYRQTMMQGLELLAYFRNRAPLDDSGMPKDRFSAEMPDATLATLKIQPSEPRDSAVYFCASGLWGVGNQPQHFGDGTRLSIL.

This clone is medium-sized (0.01 to 0.1%). The chain combines TRBV27 with TRBJ2-7; D is unclear. With 5 bases removed from V and 5 bases from J, the gap between germline ends came to 4 bases. The germline V gene has CDR1 MNHEY and CDR2 SMNVEV (reference sequence). This CDR3 contains 10 residues. The CDR3 here is CASSLDEQYF. In DNA form, the CDR3 reads TGTGCCAGCAGTCTAGACGAGCAGTACTTC.

This sequence joins TRBV7-8 and TRBJ2-1; a possible D gene is TRBD2 (6 bases). The CDR3 has 16 amino acids. Germline lookup yields CDR1 SGHVS and CDR2 FQNEAQ. V gave up 3 bases and J gave up 7 bases, with 19 bases separating them. The CDR3 reads CASSLHSSVLGNEQFF. CDR3 DNA: TGTGCCAGCAGCTTGCACTCTAGCGTGCTAGGGAATGAGCAGTTCTTC.

V usage is TRBV5-6 and J usage is TRBJ2-3; D unclear. This CDR3 has 12 amino acids. Germline V lookup: CDR1 SGHDT, CDR2 YYEEEE. V lost 2 bases and J 4 bases, leaving 5 bases between the germline ends. The DNA of the CDR3 is TGTGCCAGCAGCTTTCATGCAGATACGCAGTATTTT. Amino acid sequence: CASSFHADTQYF.

This CDR3 reads CAWSPGVSNQPQHF. In nucleotides, the CDR3 is TGTGCCTGGAGTCCGGGAGTTAGCAATCAGCCCCAGCATTTT. The rearrangement joins TRBV30 to TRBJ1-5; D unclear. The CDR3 is 14 amino acids. V lost 2 bases and J lost 0, with 8 bases in between. Germline V gene sequence: CDR1 GTSNPN, CDR2 SVGIG (reference sequence). Full variable domain (outside the CDR3, taken from reference TRBV30 and TRBJ1-5): SQTIHQWPATLVQPVGSPLSLECTVEGTSNPNLYWYRQAAGRGLQLLFYSVGIGQISSEVPQNLSASRPQDRQFILSSKKLLLSDSGFYLCAWSPGVSNQPQHFGDGTRLSIL.

V gene TRBV4-1 combines with J gene TRBJ1-3; D is unclear. V was trimmed by 1 base and J by 0 bases, leaving 7 bases between them. This CDR3 region has 15 residues. Germline V gene lookup returns CDR1 MGHRA and CDR2 YSYEKL. The CDR3 DNA is TGCGCCAGCAGCCAAGTGGGCAGCTCTGGAAACACCATATATTTT. As protein: CASSQVGSSGNTIYF.

This CDR3 reads CASSFQGAVGYTF. The CDR3 DNA reads as TGTGCCAGCAGCTTTCAGGGGGCGGTTGGCTACACCTTC. The V call is TRBV11-2, the J call TRBJ1-2; TRBD1 matches at 8 bases. Germline CDR1 SGHAT, CDR2 FQNNGV. V dropped 3 bases and J dropped 7; count of bases not matched to a gene: 4. The CDR3 totals 13 residues.

This clone was counted a single time. The chain has TRBV28 and TRBJ2-5, with D perhaps matching TRBD2 (6 bases). The closer fit of TRBJ2-7 to the DNA end suggests the J call may be wrong. CDR3 size: 14 residues. CDR1 and CDR2 (germline): MDHEN, SYDVKM. The CDR3 DNA follows: TGTGCCAGCAGCATAGCACGGAGGGCCTACGAGCAGTACTTC. Its protein is CASSIARRAYEQYF.

This rearrangement joins TRBV30 to TRBJ1-5; 9 bases fit TRBD1. CDR3 length equals 14 residues. Germline CDR1 is GTSNPN and CDR2 is SVGIG (reference sequence). Trimming removed 4 bases from V and 3 bases from J; junction bases left unmatched: 4. The DNA for the CDR3 is TGTGCCTGGACGACAGGGGGGTTCAATCAGCCCCAGCATTTT. It encodes CAWTTGGFNQPQHF.

V is TRBV4-1 and J is TRBJ1-2; possibly TRBD1 for D (6 bases). The CDR3 sequence is 14 residues long. V was cut by 1 base and J by 6 bases, with 12 bases left in between. The germline V gene encodes CDR1 MGHRA and CDR2 YSYEKL. The CDR3 loop reads CASSQGTAQDGYTF. DNA for the CDR3: TGCGCCAGCAGCCAAGGGACAGCCCAAGATGGCTACACCTTC.

The chain uses TRBV6-1 and TRBJ2-7; 8 nucleotides match TRBD2. V trimming: 2 bases; J trimming: 2 bases; junction bases outside the gene matches: 5. Germline V gene sequence: CDR1 MNHNS, CDR2 SASEGT. The CDR3 runs 15 residues. CDR3 sequence (DNA): TGTGCCAGCAGTGAATCCACTAGCGGAGCCTACGAGCAGTACTTC. As protein: CASSESTSGAYEQYF.

J is TRBJ2-4 and V is TRBV10-3; 14 nucleotides line up with TRBD2. The CDR3 is made up of 18 amino acids. CDR1 and CDR2 (germline): ENHRY, SYGVKD. V trimming: 9 bases; J trimming: 0 bases; junction bases outside the gene matches: 10. CDR3 in amino acids: CAIQKTSGGVLAKNIQYF. CDR3 nucleotide sequence: TGTGCCATTCAAAAGACTAGCGGGGGGGTCTTAGCCAAAAACATTCAGTACTTC.

V usage is TRBV7-6 and J usage is TRBJ2-3; 14 bases are shared with TRBD2. With V trimmed by 6 bases and J by 4 bases, 6 bases remained unmatched. CDR1 and CDR2 from the germline V gene are SGHVS and FNYEAQ. The CDR3 sequence is 16 residues long. The CDR3 DNA reads TGTGCCAGCAGAGGGACTAGCGGGAGTGGCCCAGATACGCAGTATTTT. As protein: CASRGTSGSGPDTQYF.

In this sample, this clone is medium-sized (0.01 to 0.1%). The chain employs TRBV28 and TRBJ2-1, with D uncertain. The CDR3 loop spans 11 amino acids. Germline V CDR1 and CDR2: MDHEN, SYDVKM. Trimming removed 2 bases from V and 9 bases from J, with 5 bases in between. DNA of the CDR3: TGTGCCAGCAGTTTAGGAGTTGAGCAGTTCTTC. Its translation is CASSLGVEQFF.

The V and J genes are TRBV27 and TRBJ1-2; 7 nucleotides agree with TRBD1. Germline V gene lookup returns CDR1 MNHEY and CDR2 SMNVEV (reference sequence). Germline trimming cut 6 bases from V and 6 bases from J; bases unmatched to any gene: 13. CDR3 length: 15 residues. CDR3 sequence: CASSPQGRGYDGYTF. The CDR3 DNA sequence: TGTGCCAGCAGCCCCCAAGGCAGGGGGTATGATGGCTACACCTTC.

The rearrangement joins TRBV30 to TRBJ1-5, with D perhaps matching TRBD1 (5 bases). The CDR3 is 14 residues long. Trimming cost V 3 bases and J 2 bases, with 11 bases left between them. In germline, CDR1 is GTSNPN, CDR2 SVGIG (reference sequence). The CDR3 loop reads CAWSAGGGNQPQHF. The CDR3 DNA sequence: TGTGCCTGGAGCGCTGGGGGGGGCAATCAGCCCCAGCATTTT.

This clone is judged medium-sized (0.01 to 0.1%). The rearrangement joins TRBV28 to TRBJ2-1, with 12 positions matching TRBD2. J was trimmed by 5 bases and V by 3 bases; bases with no gene match: 2. CDR3 length: 15 residues. Germline CDR1 reads MDHEN; CDR2 reads SYDVKM. The CDR3 loop reads CASSLLAGGNNEQFF. The DNA for the CDR3 is TGTGCCAGCAGTTTGCTAGCGGGGGGGAACAATGAGCAGTTCTTC.

V is TRBV4-2 and J is TRBJ2-7; possible D gene TRBD2, 5 bases. The CDR3 is 14 residues long. Germline CDR1 LGHNA, CDR2 YNFKEQ. The V end lost 1 base, the J end lost 5 bases, and 12 bases lay between the germline ends. CDR3 in amino acids: CASSQVTRVDEQYF. CDR3 nucleotide sequence: TGTGCCAGCAGCCAAGTTACGAGGGTCGACGAGCAGTACTTC.

This clone is classed as medium-sized. CDR3 DNA: TGTGCCAGCAGCTTGGACGGCTCTGGAAACACCATATATTTT. It is translated as CASSLDGSGNTIYF. The chain combines TRBV5-5 with TRBJ1-3; D is ambiguous. This CDR3 is built from 14 residues. Germline V gene sequence: CDR1 SGHKS, CDR2 YYEKEE (reference sequence). With 0 bases removed from V and 0 bases from J, the gap between germline ends came to 4 bases.

The J gene is TRBJ2-7, the V gene TRBV5-1; possible D gene TRBD2, 5 bases. This CDR3 contains 12 residues. Germline lookup yields CDR1 SGHRS and CDR2 YFSETQ. The V end was cut by 0 bases, the J end by 4 bases, with 5 bases between. CDR3 sequence (DNA): TGCGCCAGCAGCTTGGGGGAGTACGAGCAGTACTTC. Amino acid sequence: CASSLGEYEQYF.